The rows below give T cell receptor beta chains drawn from one sample of a study of cytomegalovirus exposure and HLA in healthy donors. Method: immunoSEQ multiplex PCR; TCRdb's copy keeps in-frame clones and lacks some. The table records around 90,000 clones, about four fifths of them present only once. The sequenced material came from PBMCs. These receptors originate from a man in his thirties or forties in good health and CMV-seronegative. CDR3s include the opening cysteine and the closing phenylalanine or tryptophan. The order of the fields is D gene, J gene, clone size, V gene, CDR3 DNA, CDR3 protein. A D gene is named only where the DNA matches it firmly. Size values are once, few and many counts, or a class for expanded clones, and some rows have none.

.	TRBJ2-1	once	TRBV11-3	TGTGCCAGCAGCCCAGGGGGGAGCAATGAGCAGTTCTTC	CASSPGGSNEQFF
TRBD1	TRBJ2-4	.	TRBV5-6	TGTGCCAGCAGCGTACCCGGGACAGAAGCCAAAAACATTCAGTACTTC	CASSVPGTEAKNIQYF
.	TRBJ1-1	.	TRBV7-6	TGTGCCAGCAGCCGGGACACGAACACTGAAGCTTTCTTT	CASSRDTNTEAFF
TRBD2	TRBJ2-5	few	TRBV7-8	TGTGCCAGCAGCTCCAAAAACCCAGGACTAGCGGGGGGGGAAAAAGAGACCCAGTACTTC	CASSSKNPGLAGGEKETQYF
TRBD2	TRBJ2-1	.	TRBV5-1	TGCGCCAGCAGCTTGGGGACTAGCGGCGCAAATGAGCAGTTCTTC	CASSLGTSGANEQFF
.	TRBJ2-3	.	TRBV10-3	TGTGCCATCAGTGACTCGACAGATACGCAGTATTTT	CAISDSTDTQYF
.	TRBJ1-1	.	TRBV7-3	TGTGCCAGCAGCTTAGCACAGACGAGCACTGAAGCTTTCTTT	CASSLAQTSTEAFF
.	TRBJ2-3	once	TRBV7-2	TGTGCCAGCAGCTCCCAGGGAGATACGCAGTATTTT	CASSSQGDTQYF
TRBD2	TRBJ2-5	.	TRBV19	TGTGCCAGTACGGGGCGGGGGGGCCTCGAAGAGACCCAGTACTTC	CASTGRGGLEETQYF
.	TRBJ2-7	few	TRBV7-2	TGTGCCAGCAGCTTAAATTTGATGGCAGGTCTCTCCTACGAGCAGTACTTC	CASSLNLMAGLSYEQYF
.	TRBJ1-6	.	TRBV28	TGTGCCAGCAGTTTGGTCCAGGGCGGCTTTTCACCCCTCCACTTT	CASSLVQGGFSPLHF
.	TRBJ1-2	once	TRBV6-5	TGTGCCAGCAGTTGGGGGACGGCAGGAGGGCAGGGCTACACCTTC	CASSWGTAGGQGYTF
.	TRBJ1-5	.	TRBV25-1	TGTGCCAGCAGTGACCGAGGTCAGCCCCAGCATTTT	CASSDRGQPQHF
TRBD1	TRBJ2-7	.	TRBV5-1	TGCGCCAGCAGCTGGGCACAGGGGATGACCTACGAGCAGTACTTC	CASSWAQGMTYEQYF
TRBD2	TRBJ2-2	few	TRBV7-2	TGTGCCAGCAGCCGGGGACTAGCGGGGGGTACCGGGGAGCTGTTTTTT	CASSRGLAGGTGELFF
.	TRBJ1-2	few	TRBV4-1	TGCGCCTGTTCGAGAGGGCCGAACTATGGCTACACCTTC	CACSRGPNYGYTF
TRBD1	TRBJ2-1	.	TRBV9	TGTGCCAGCAGCGTAGGGGGACAGCCACACAATGAGCAGTTCTTC	CASSVGGQPHNEQFF
TRBD1	TRBJ2-5	.	TRBV6-5	TGTGCCAGCAGTTCGCCGGGACAGGGGCAAGAGACCCAGTACTTC	CASSSPGQGQETQYF
.	TRBJ1-5	.	TRBV6-4	TGTGCCAGCAGGACTATACATAGCAATCAGCCCCAGCATTTT	CASRTIHSNQPQHF
TRBD1	TRBJ1-1	.	TRBV10-1	TGCGCCAGCCAACAGGGGCTGAACACTGAAGCTTTCTTT	CASQQGLNTEAFF
.	TRBJ2-5	.	TRBV5-1	TGCGCCAGCAGCGGAGGGGGGGGCCAAGAGACCCAGTACTTC	CASSGGGGQETQYF
.	TRBJ2-2	.	TRBV19	TGTGCCAGTAGTATAGTTTCCAGGACGAACACCGGGGAGCTGTTTTTT	CASSIVSRTNTGELFF
.	TRBJ1-2	.	TRBV7-2	TGTGCCAGCAGGCGTTCTAGGCAGGGGAGCTATGGCTACACCTTC	CASRRSRQGSYGYTF
TRBD2	TRBJ2-5	few	TRBV5-1	TGCGCCAGCAGCTTTACTAGCGGGGGGGCGGAGACCCAGTACTTC	CASSFTSGGAETQYF
.	TRBJ2-5	.	TRBV6-4	TGTGCCAGCAGTTCAGGTCCTCAAGAGACCCAGTACTTC	CASSSGPQETQYF
.	TRBJ1-1	.	TRBV28	TGTGCCAGCAGTTTATTAGGGACAACCAACACTGAAGCTTTCTTT	CASSLLGTTNTEAFF
TRBD1	TRBJ1-5	once	TRBV29-1	TGCAGCGTTCCAACAGGGGTAGGAAATCAGCCCCAGCATTTT	CSVPTGVGNQPQHF
TRBD1	TRBJ2-1	.	TRBV6-5	TGTGCCAGCAGACTAACAGGGGACCCCTACAATGAGCAGTTCTTC	CASRLTGDPYNEQFF
.	TRBJ1-2	.	TRBV7-2	TGTGCCAGTAGCTTTGGCAGTCCCTATGGCTACACCTTC	CASSFGSPYGYTF
TRBD1	TRBJ1-4	.	TRBV5-1	TGCGCCAGCAGCTTGGGGCAGGGGGAGTTTAATGAAAAACTGTTTTTT	CASSLGQGEFNEKLFF
.	TRBJ1-1	.	TRBV5-1	TGCGCCAGCAGCCACGACAGGCTCAACACTGAAGCTTTCTTT	CASSHDRLNTEAFF
TRBD1	TRBJ1-4	.	TRBV5-6	TGTGCCAGCAGCACGCTGGACAGGAGTAATGAAAAACTGTTTTTT	CASSTLDRSNEKLFF
TRBD2	TRBJ2-2	.	TRBV4-2	TGTGCCAGCAGCCAACTAGCGGGAGACACCGGGGAGCTGTTTTTT	CASSQLAGDTGELFF
TRBD1	TRBJ2-7	.	TRBV15	TGTGCCACTGGGTTAGGAGGACAGGGGTTTAACGAGCAGTACTTC	CATGLGGQGFNEQYF
.	TRBJ2-1	once	TRBV7-3	TGTGCCAGCAGCTTAGGCGACGGGGGGCCGAGAGAGCAGTTCTTC	CASSLGDGGPREQFF
TRBD2	TRBJ2-3	.	TRBV10-2	TGCGCCAGCAGTTTAGCGGGAATGGGCACAGATACGCAGTATTTT	CASSLAGMGTDTQYF
.	TRBJ2-1	.	TRBV7-2	TGTGCCAGCAGCTTTACAGGAATCTCCTACAATGAGCAGTTCTTC	CASSFTGISYNEQFF
.	TRBJ2-7	.	TRBV7-2	TGTGCCAGCAGCTTGGCCAGGGCTACCTACGAGCAGTACTTC	CASSLARATYEQYF
.	TRBJ2-2	.	TRBV29-1	TGCAGCGTGATGTCAGGGGCCGGGGAGCTGTTTTTT	CSVMSGAGELFF
.	TRBJ1-5	.	TRBV7-2	TGTGCCAGCAGCCAGGAGGGACCCCAGCATTTT	CASSQEGPQHF
.	TRBJ1-5	.	TRBV28	TGTGCCAGCAGTACCCACAGAGGGCAAGGGCAGCCCCAGCATTTT	CASSTHRGQGQPQHF
TRBD1	TRBJ2-5	.	TRBV2	TGTGCCAGCAGGACAGGGGTTGGCGAGACCCAGTACTTC	CASRTGVGETQYF
.	TRBJ1-2	.	TRBV5-1	TGCGCCAGCAGCTTGGGGGAGGTTCCTCCTTTTGATGGCTACACCTTC	CASSLGEVPPFDGYTF
.	TRBJ2-7	.	TRBV30	TGTGCCTGGAGGGGCGAAAAGCAGTACTTC	CAWRGEKQYF
TRBD1	TRBJ1-4	.	TRBV4-2	TGTGCCAGCAGCCAAGGCGACAGGGGAGAAAAACTGTTTTTT	CASSQGDRGEKLFF
.	TRBJ1-5	.	TRBV6-1	TGTGCCAGCAGTGTAGGGGGATCTAATCAGCCCCAGCATTTT	CASSVGGSNQPQHF
.	TRBJ2-7	.	TRBV18	TGTGCCAGCTCACAGGAAGCAGGCTACGAGCAGTACTTC	CASSQEAGYEQYF
TRBD2	TRBJ2-7	once	TRBV19	TGTGCCAGTAGTATCTCCGGGACTAGCGATTACGAGCAGTACTTC	CASSISGTSDYEQYF
.	TRBJ2-7	.	TRBV6-5	TGTGCCAGCAGTTACGCGGAGGGTCTCGACGAGCAGTACTTC	CASSYAEGLDEQYF
TRBD1	TRBJ1-2	.	TRBV10-2	TGCGCCAGCAGTGAACCCCCTCCGGGACAGGGGGGTGGCTACACCTTC	CASSEPPPGQGGGYTF
.	TRBJ1-3	.	TRBV6-1	TGTGCCAGCAGTGAAAGGACAGAACCAGCAGGAAACACCATATATTTT	CASSERTEPAGNTIYF
TRBD2	TRBJ2-1	.	TRBV18	TGTGCCAGCTCACCGCCTAGCGGGAGACCCTACAATGAGCAGTTCTTC	CASSPPSGRPYNEQFF